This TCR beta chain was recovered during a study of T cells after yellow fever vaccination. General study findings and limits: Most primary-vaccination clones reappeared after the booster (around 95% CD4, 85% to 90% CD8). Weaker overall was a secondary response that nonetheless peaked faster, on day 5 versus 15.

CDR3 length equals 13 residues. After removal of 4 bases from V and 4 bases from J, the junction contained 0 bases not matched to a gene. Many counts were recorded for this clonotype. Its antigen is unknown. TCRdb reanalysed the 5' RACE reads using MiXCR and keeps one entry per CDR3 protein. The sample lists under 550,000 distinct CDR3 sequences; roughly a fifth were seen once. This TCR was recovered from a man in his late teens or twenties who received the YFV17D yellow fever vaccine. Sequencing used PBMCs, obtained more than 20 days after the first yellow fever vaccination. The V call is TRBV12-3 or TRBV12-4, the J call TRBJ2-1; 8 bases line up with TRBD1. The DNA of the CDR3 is TGTGCCAGCAGTTGGACAGGGTACAATGAGCAGTTCTTC. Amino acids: CASSWTGYNEQFF.